Described below is a single T cell receptor (beta chain) sequence and its context. Its target is unknown. Donors were nominally healthy when sampled, though unrecorded immune exposures were likely. The sample originates from a study of cytomegalovirus exposure and HLA in healthy donors. The PCR was carried out with 60 Vbeta primers and 13 Jbeta primers. TCRdb's copy holds only in-frame clones and misses some; the assay was immunoSEQ multiplex PCR. The sample includes about 140,000 clones, around three quarters of them seen just once. The germline gives CDR1 MDHEN, CDR2 SYDVKM. The CDR3 is made up of 13 amino acids. Trimming took 6 bases from V and 6 from J, leaving 14 bases between them. Study observations and caveats: Analyses of presence/absence relied on an assumption of roughly uniform sequencing depth across donors. As confirmed in vitro, a few CMV-associated chains were specific for CMV antigens.

V usage is TRBV28 and J usage is TRBJ2-5; no firm D call. The sequencing input was PBMCs. This clonotype originated in a man between 40 and 49 years old in good health and CMV-seronegative. CDR3 region: CASSQAGLKTQYF. The DNA for the CDR3 is TGTGCCAGCAGCCAAGCCGGGTTAAAGACCCAGTACTTC.